The 24 T cell receptor beta chains below were found in one sample sequenced in a study of T-cell reconstitution after alpha-beta-depleted transplantation in children. Preparation of the TCRbeta library involved a method that used unique molecular identifiers. TCRdb itself ran the PCR reads through MiXCR, one entry per CDR3 protein. The sample has some 490,000 distinct CDR3 sequences; approximately 12% are singletons. The source material was PBMCs from the stem cell graft donor, sampled from the stem cell graft. The origin of the receptors is a human donor who donated a stem cell graft to a child with combined immunodeficiency.

This clonotype was observed many times. The chain is built from TRBV7-2 and TRBJ2-2, with D possibly TRBD1 on 5 matching bases. From germline, CDR1 is SGHTA and CDR2 FQGNSA. CDR3 length: 14 residues. V gave up 5 bases and J gave up 6 bases, with 13 bases separating them. This CDR3 reads CASSLIPQAGELFF. Here the CDR3 DNA reads TGTGCCAGCAGCCTTATCCCACAGGCCGGGGAGCTGTTTTTT.

This clonotype was seen ten or more times. The CDR3 bases are TGCGCCAGCAGCCAAGATGGGAGAGATCAGCCCCAGCATTTT. Its protein is CASSQDGRDQPQHF. The chain has TRBV4-3 and TRBJ1-5; D unresolved. This CDR3 spans 14 amino acids. From germline, CDR1 is LGHNA and CDR2 YSLEER. Trimming stripped 0 bases from V and 5 bases from J, with 8 bases between.

The chain links TRBV4-2 to TRBJ1-2; D gene uncertain. CDR1 LGHNA and CDR2 YNFKEQ come from the germline V gene. Trimming took 0 bases from V and 6 from J, leaving 11 bases between them. There are 14 residues in the CDR3. The DNA of the CDR3 is TGTGCCAGCAGCCAAGATCCCCAGTACGATGGCTACACCTTC. Its translation: CASSQDPQYDGYTF.

The rearrangement links TRBV20-1 to TRBJ1-5; D not resolved. V was clipped by 3 bases and J by 7 bases, with 16 bases between them. Germline V gene sequence: CDR1 DFQATT, CDR2 SNEGSKA (reference sequence). This CDR3 has 14 amino acids. For the CDR3, the DNA is TGCAGTGCTAGGGACCCACCCGGGAGGCAGCCCCAGCATTTT. Translating gives CSARDPPGRQPQHF.

This clonotype was seen only a few times. V gene TRBV6-5 combines with J gene TRBJ2-2, with D unresolved. The germline V gene encodes CDR1 MNHEY and CDR2 SVGAGI. This CDR3 has 15 residues. Trimming removed 0 bases from V and 4 bases from J, with 9 bases in between. CDR3 amino acids: CASSYSIVGTGELFF. CDR3 nucleotides: TGTGCCAGCAGTTACTCAATAGTAGGCACCGGGGAGCTGTTTTTT.

This clonotype was observed a handful of times. This sequence joins TRBV28 and TRBJ2-7; D assignment may be TRBD1 or TRBD2 (6 bases each). The CDR3 has 12 amino acids. Per germline, CDR1 MDHEN and CDR2 SYDVKM. Trimming pared 10 bases from V and 7 bases from J, leaving 17 bases between. The CDR3 sequence is CATGVGGWEQYF. The CDR3 DNA reads as TGTGCCACAGGAGTAGGGGGGTGGGAGCAGTACTTC.

The rearrangement links TRBV4-3 to TRBJ1-4, with D perhaps TRBD1 (5 bases). This CDR3 comprises 15 residues. Germline lookup yields CDR1 LGHNA and CDR2 YSLEER. Trimming removed 1 base from V and 7 bases from J, with 13 bases in between. The CDR3 here is CASSQGTGGTEKLFF. The CDR3 nucleotides are TGCGCCAGCAGCCAAGGAACTGGGGGTACTGAAAAACTGTTTTTT.

The rearrangement uses TRBV7-2 and TRBJ2-3; possibly TRBD1 or TRBD2 for D (6 bases each). CDR3 length: 16 residues. Germline CDR1 reads SGHTA; CDR2 reads FQGNSA. Trimming cost V 1 base and J 1 base, with 12 bases left between them. The CDR3 loop reads CASSLVPRGGTDTQYF. The CDR3 bases are TGTGCCAGCAGCTTAGTTCCTAGGGGGGGCACAGATACGCAGTATTTT.

This clonotype has only a few counts. V is TRBV12-3 or TRBV12-4 and J is TRBJ2-5; 8 bases agree with TRBD1. The CDR3 covers 14 residues. V gave up 5 bases and J gave up 5 bases; unmatched junction bases: 7. The CDR3 here is CASSIDRGEETQYF. The CDR3 bases are TGTGCCAGCAGTATCGACAGGGGAGAGGAGACCCAGTACTTC.

This clonotype came up a few times. The CDR3 coding sequence is TGCGCCAGCAGCTTACCGGGGACAGGGAACACTGAAGCTTTCTTT. Protein product: CASSLPGTGNTEAFF. This sequence joins TRBV5-1 and TRBJ1-1; 8 bases fit TRBD1. CDR1 is SGHRS and CDR2 is YFSETQ in the germline V gene. The CDR3 loop spans 15 amino acids. Trimming took 2 bases from V and 1 from J; bases not matched to a gene: 4.

This clonotype was recorded a few times. The V gene is TRBV7-2, the J gene TRBJ2-3; 10 bases fit TRBD2. This CDR3 comprises 17 residues. Germline CDR1 SGHTA, CDR2 FQGNSA. With V trimmed by 5 bases and J by 0 bases, 8 bases remained unmatched. The DNA for the CDR3 is TGTGCCAGCAGCCTCCAGACTAGCGGGTTTAGCACAGATACGCAGTATTTT. Residues: CASSLQTSGFSTDTQYF.

This clonotype was picked up many times. The chain combines TRBV12-3 or TRBV12-4 with TRBJ2-2; 8 bases agree with TRBD2. After removal of 8 bases from V and 5 bases from J, the junction contained 10 bases not matched to a gene. The CDR3 contains 15 residues. The CDR3: CASSVSGRGTGELFF. CDR3 DNA sequence: TGTGCCAGCTCAGTAAGCGGGAGAGGTACCGGGGAGCTGTTTTTT.

The gene calls are TRBV30 and TRBJ2-7; no definite D call. The germline V and J ends were trimmed by 3 bases and 1 base, with 10 bases remaining between them. Germline V CDR1 and CDR2: GTSNPN, SVGIG (reference sequence). This CDR3 comprises 13 residues. In DNA form, the CDR3 reads TGTGCCTGGAGCTACACGCAATCCTACGAGCAGTACTTC. This translates into CAWSYTQSYEQYF.

The rearrangement joins TRBV12-3 or TRBV12-4 to TRBJ2-1, with a tentative D call TRBD2 (5 bases). The CDR3 length is 19 residues. Trimming took 3 bases from V and 2 from J, leaving 23 bases between them. CDR3 region: CASSFNIYIGEPPYNEQFF. The CDR3 nucleotides are TGTGCCAGCAGTTTCAATATCTATATCGGGGAACCCCCCTACAATGAGCAGTTCTTC.

The genes are TRBV4-2 and TRBJ1-2; 7 bases are shared with TRBD1. The CDR3 is 14 residues long. Germline assignment: CDR1 LGHNA and CDR2 YNFKEQ. The trim removed 1 base at V and 6 bases at J, leaving 5 bases unmatched. CDR3 protein: CASSQVTGENGYTF. CDR3 sequence (DNA): TGTGCCAGCAGCCAAGTCACAGGGGAGAATGGCTACACCTTC.

The table lists this clonotype with a few counts. V is TRBV20-1 and J is TRBJ2-5, with D possibly matching TRBD2 (7 bases). The length of the CDR3 is 17 residues. The V and J ends lost 6 bases and 3 bases respectively, with 26 bases between them. The germline V gene has CDR1 DFQATT and CDR2 SNEGSKA (reference sequence). Here the CDR3 reads CSASHPAGVRGEETQYF. CDR3 sequence (DNA): TGCAGTGCCTCCCACCCTGCGGGGGTGAGGGGGGAAGAGACCCAGTACTTC.

The rearrangement links TRBV7-2 to TRBJ1-1; D gene unclear. V was cut by 6 bases and J by 3 bases, with 14 bases left in between. Germline V CDR1 and CDR2: SGHTA, FQGNSA. The CDR3 covers 14 residues. CDR3 in DNA: TGTGCCAGCAGTCCGACACCGAGGGACACTGAAGCTTTCTTT. It translates to CASSPTPRDTEAFF.

This clonotype was detected a few times. The J gene is TRBJ2-7, the V gene TRBV6-1, with a possible D match to TRBD2 (6 bases). CDR3 length: 15 residues. The V and J ends lost 6 bases and 2 bases respectively, with 17 bases between them. Germline CDR1 MNHNS, CDR2 SASEGT. As DNA, the CDR3 is TGTGCCAGCAGCTCGCGGGACGCCGTCACCTACGAGCAGTACTTC. This sequence encodes CASSSRDAVTYEQYF.

This clonotype was seen once. This chain uses TRBV3-1 with TRBJ1-1; 7 bases map to TRBD1. Per germline, CDR1 LGHDT and CDR2 YNNKEL (reference sequence). J gave up 8 bases and V 1 base, and 7 bases lay outside the gene matches. CDR3 size: 14 residues. The chain's CDR3 is CASSQGLSGQEAFF. Written as DNA, the CDR3 is TGTGCCAGCAGCCAAGGGCTCTCGGGACAGGAAGCTTTCTTT. Together with reference TRBV3-1 and TRBJ1-1, the CDR3 gives the full variable domain: DTAVSQTPKYLVTQMGNDKSIKCEQNLGHDTMYWYKQDSKKFLKIMFSYNNKELIINETVPNRFSPKSPDKAHLNLHINSLELGDSAVYFCASSQGLSGQEAFFGQGTRLTVV.

This clonotype was detected many times. This chain uses TRBV12-3 or TRBV12-4 with TRBJ1-1, with a possible D match to TRBD1 (5 bases). The length of the CDR3 is 15 residues. The V and J ends lost 6 bases and 5 bases respectively, with 19 bases between them. Here the CDR3 DNA reads TGTGCCAGCAGCCTACAGCGGGGGGGATTAACTGAAGCTTTCTTT. Residues: CASSLQRGGLTEAFF.

This clonotype was counted only a few times. The rearrangement joins TRBV12-3 or TRBV12-4 to TRBJ1-2; unclear D gene. V gave up 1 base and J gave up 8 bases, with 8 bases separating them. CDR3 length: 12 amino acids. CDR3 residues: CASSLGAGGYTF. The CDR3 bases are TGTGCCAGCAGTTTAGGGGCTGGGGGCTACACCTTC.

This clonotype was recorded at least ten times. CDR3 sequence reads: CASVNKHSNQPQHF. The CDR3 DNA reads TGTGCCAGCGTTAACAAGCATAGCAATCAGCCCCAGCATTTT. This chain uses TRBV6-4 with TRBJ1-5; the D is unclear. The germline V gene has CDR1 MRHNA and CDR2 SNTAGT. This CDR3 has 14 amino acids. V lost 8 bases, J lost 0 bases, and 11 bases lay in between.

V and J are TRBV7-3 and TRBJ2-5; D possibly corresponds to TRBD2 (6 bases). Germline V lookup: CDR1 SGHTA, CDR2 FQGTGA. CDR3 length: 14 residues. Trimming left V 3 bases short and J 2 bases short, with 10 bases between. The chain's CDR3 is CASSFAAGQETQYF. The CDR3, as DNA: TGTGCCAGCAGCTTCGCGGCGGGGCAAGAGACCCAGTACTTC.

Only a few counts were recorded for this clonotype. This chain links TRBV7-3 with TRBJ2-1, with 15 bases identical to TRBD2. Germline values: CDR1 SGHTA, CDR2 FQGTGA. J was trimmed by 4 bases and V by 4 bases; bases with no gene match: 8. The CDR3 runs 18 residues. The CDR3 DNA is TGTGCCAGCAGCTCCCCCGGCGGGACTAGCGGGAGGTACAATGAGCAGTTCTTC. Translating gives CASSSPGGTSGRYNEQFF.